This TCR beta chain was captured by sequencing in a study of blood T cell repertoires in COVID-19 (dated by TCRdb to about 2020). For context, the study as a whole: Collaborator samples came from the United States, Italy and Spain and covered acute and convalescent phases of COVID-19. Nearly every sample came with metadata listing a de-identified subject ID, COVID-19 status, age in years and sex. A freely available public database, intended as a resource for researchers studying the immune response to SARS-CoV-2, is where the repertoires were released. The dataset comprised deeply sampled blood TCRbeta repertoires from subjects exposed to, actively infected with, or recovered from COVID-19. The prospective study material was composed of cDNA or gDNA derived from T cells, B-cell-depleted T cells, or PBMCs. HLA class I and class II types, where available, came from metadata supplied by the sample provider rather than from assay-based typing. Samples came from the ongoing ImmuneRACE study (first 160 participants) plus 1,254 subjects from 6 global collaborators.

Looking up the germline V gene yields CDR1 MGHRA and CDR2 YSYEKL. The CDR3 has 11 amino acids, counting the end cysteine and phenylalanine. Only the CDR3 region is kept as DNA, spanning 33 bases read in frame from base 1. V and J are truncated by 0 bases and 7 bases respectively, leaving an intervening sequence of 3 bases. TCRbeta CDR3 regions were amplified from genomic DNA by means of the immunoSEQ Assay, a bias-controlled multiplex PCR. In the source study's methods: Within the assay, amplification of reference gene primers was used to estimate how many nucleated cells each sample contained. To quantify the absolute abundance of each unique TCRbeta CDR3 rearrangement, sequence reads were collapsed and filtered. For each sample, productive Simpson clonality was calculated as the square root of Simpson's diversity index over productive rearrangements. The clones in this table, taken by TCRdb from immuneACCESS, are in-frame only. Not every clone is retained; where verified, under half of the shortfall comes from an unresolved V gene, and the cause of the rest is unknown. From that table come the V and J calls and clone size; the DNA was used to work out D and trimming. The sample data list around 91,000 clones, and around 82% of these were observed just once. The top ten clonotypes cover around 12% of the sample.

The collaborating institutions used their own protocols to collect whole blood in K2EDTA tubes. For TCRbeta analysis, collaborators shipped samples as frozen whole blood, isolated PBMCs, or DNA extracted from either of those sample types. As to this clone: There is no known antigen for this receptor. No base qualities exist here, and no much larger clone lies one base off it.

On the study overall, not on this receptor specifically: Clinical and demographic metadata were provided uncurated, with the amount varying by source and participant.

The source material was peripheral blood. The chain was built from TRBV4-1 and TRBJ1-1; no D gene call is confident. This clonotype was obtained from a human donor in a cohort sampled during active COVID-19. The CDR3 in this case is CASSQDHEAFF. The bases read TGCGCCAGCAGCCAAGACCATGAAGCTTTCTTT.